This T cell receptor (beta chain) was recorded in a study of blood T cell repertoires in COVID-19. Study-wide background: From the United States, Italy and Spain came samples of acute and convalescent COVID-19.

The protocol was immunoSEQ multiplex PCR, while the TCRdb copy is restricted to in-frame clones and leaves out a portion. This table holds some 190,000 clones, roughly 84% found once. Germline V CDR1 and CDR2: SGHTS, YDEGEE. The CDR3 totals 15 residues. The V and J ends lost 0 bases and 8 bases, in that order; junction bases with no gene match: 8. The sequenced material came from peripheral blood. The TCR originated in a woman aged 40 to 50 who had recovered from COVID-19. The chain couples TRBV5-8 to TRBJ1-5; TRBD1 matches at 7 bases. This chain's CDR3 is CASSLEGSQGKPQHF. The CDR3, as DNA: TGTGCCAGCAGCTTGGAGGGGTCACAGGGGAAGCCCCAGCATTTT.